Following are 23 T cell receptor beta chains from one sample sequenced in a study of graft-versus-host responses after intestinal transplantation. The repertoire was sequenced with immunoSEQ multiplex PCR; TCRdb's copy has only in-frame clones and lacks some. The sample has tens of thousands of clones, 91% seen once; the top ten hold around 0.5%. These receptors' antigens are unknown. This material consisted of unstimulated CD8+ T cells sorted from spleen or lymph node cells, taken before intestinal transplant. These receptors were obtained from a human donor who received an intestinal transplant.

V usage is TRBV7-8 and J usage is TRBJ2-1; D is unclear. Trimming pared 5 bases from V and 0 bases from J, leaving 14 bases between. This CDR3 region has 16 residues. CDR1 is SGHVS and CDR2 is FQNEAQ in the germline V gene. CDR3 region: CASSAYYSPSYNEQFF. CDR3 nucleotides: TGTGCCAGCAGCGCCTACTACTCCCCCTCCTACAATGAGCAGTTCTTC.

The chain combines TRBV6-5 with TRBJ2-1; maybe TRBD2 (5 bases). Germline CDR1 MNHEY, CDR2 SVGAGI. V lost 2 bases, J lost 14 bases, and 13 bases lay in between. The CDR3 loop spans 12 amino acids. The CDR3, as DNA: TGTGCCAGCAGTTACCCGGGCGGGTTGGAGTTCTTC. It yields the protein CASSYPGGLEFF.

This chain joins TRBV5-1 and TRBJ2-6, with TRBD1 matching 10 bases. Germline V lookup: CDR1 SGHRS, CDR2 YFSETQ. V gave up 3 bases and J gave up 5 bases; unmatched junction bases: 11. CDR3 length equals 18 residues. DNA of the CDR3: TGCGCCAGCAGCTCGTCCGGGACAGGGGAGGGTAGGGCCAACGTCCTGACTTTC. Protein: CASSSSGTGEGRANVLTF.

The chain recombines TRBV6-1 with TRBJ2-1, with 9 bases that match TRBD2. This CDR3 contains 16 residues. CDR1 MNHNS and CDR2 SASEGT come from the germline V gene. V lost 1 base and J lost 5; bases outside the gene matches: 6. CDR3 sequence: CASSEGAGGPDNEQFF. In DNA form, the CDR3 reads TGTGCCAGCAGTGAAGGTGCGGGAGGGCCGGACAATGAGCAGTTCTTC.

CDR3: CSVEADYGYTF. In DNA form, the CDR3 reads TGCAGCGTTGAGGCCGACTATGGCTACACCTTC. The chain links TRBV29-1 to TRBJ1-2; D not certain. The CDR3 runs 11 residues. V dropped 3 bases and J dropped 3 bases, with 5 bases sitting between them. The germline V gene has CDR1 SQVTM and CDR2 ANQGSEA. Together with reference TRBV29-1 and TRBJ1-2, the CDR3 gives the full variable domain: SAVISQKPSRDICQRGTSLTIQCQVDSQVTMMFWYRQQPGQSLTLIATANQGSEATYESGFVIDKFPISRPNLTFSTLTVSNMSPEDSSIYLCSVEADYGYTFGSGTRLTVV.

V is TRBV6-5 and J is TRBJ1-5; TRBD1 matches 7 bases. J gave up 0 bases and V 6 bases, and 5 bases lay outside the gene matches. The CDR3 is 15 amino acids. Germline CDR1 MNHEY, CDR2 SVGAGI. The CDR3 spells CASSPTGNSNQPQHF. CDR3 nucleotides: TGTGCCAGCAGCCCGACAGGGAATAGCAATCAGCCCCAGCATTTT.

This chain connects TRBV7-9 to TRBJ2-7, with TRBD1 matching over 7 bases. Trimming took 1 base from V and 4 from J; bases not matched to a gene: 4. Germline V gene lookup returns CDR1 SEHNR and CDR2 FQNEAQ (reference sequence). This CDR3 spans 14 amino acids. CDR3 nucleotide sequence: TGTGCCAGCAGCTTAGTTACAGGGGCGTACGAGCAGTACTTC. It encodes CASSLVTGAYEQYF.

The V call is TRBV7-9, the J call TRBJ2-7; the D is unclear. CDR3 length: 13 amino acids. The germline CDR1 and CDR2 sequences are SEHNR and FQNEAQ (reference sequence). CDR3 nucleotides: TGTAGCACCCTCCCAGACTCAACCTACGAGCAGTACTTC. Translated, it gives CSTLPDSTYEQYF.

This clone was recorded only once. This chain's CDR3 is CASSPLGGAFNEQFF. CDR3 DNA: TGTGCCAGCAGCCCCCTCGGGGGGGCCTTCAATGAGCAGTTCTTC. This chain connects TRBV7-2 to TRBJ2-1; 8 bases are a match to TRBD2. Germline V CDR1 and CDR2: SGHTA, FQGNSA. With V trimmed by 5 bases and J by 6 bases, 9 bases remained unmatched. CDR3 size: 15 residues.

CDR3 sequence: CASRGAYRGLDEKLFF. Written as DNA, the CDR3 is TGTGCCAGCAGAGGGGCGTACAGGGGCTTGGACGAAAAACTGTTTTTT. V and J are TRBV7-8 and TRBJ1-4, with TRBD1 matching 7 bases. This CDR3 is built from 16 residues. Germline CDR1 SGHVS, CDR2 FQNEAQ. Trimming took 6 bases from V and 8 from J; bases not matched to a gene: 15.

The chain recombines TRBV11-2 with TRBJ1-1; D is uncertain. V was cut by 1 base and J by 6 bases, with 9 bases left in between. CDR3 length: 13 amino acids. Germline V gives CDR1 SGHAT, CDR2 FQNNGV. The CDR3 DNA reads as TGTGCCAGCAGCTTAGTGAGGGCCCCTGAAGCTTTCTTT. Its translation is CASSLVRAPEAFF.

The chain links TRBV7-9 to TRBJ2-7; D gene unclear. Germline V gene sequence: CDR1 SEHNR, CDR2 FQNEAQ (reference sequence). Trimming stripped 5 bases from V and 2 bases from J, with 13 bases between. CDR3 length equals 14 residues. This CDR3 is CASSALQFPYEQYF. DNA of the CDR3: TGTGCCAGCAGCGCCCTACAGTTCCCCTACGAGCAGTACTTC. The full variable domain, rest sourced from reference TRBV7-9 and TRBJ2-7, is DTGVSQNPRHKITKRGQNVTFRCDPISEHNRLYWYRQTLGQGPEFLTYFQNEAQLEKSRLLSDRFSAERPKGSFSTLEIQRTEQGDSAMYLCASSALQFPYEQYFGPGTRLTVT.

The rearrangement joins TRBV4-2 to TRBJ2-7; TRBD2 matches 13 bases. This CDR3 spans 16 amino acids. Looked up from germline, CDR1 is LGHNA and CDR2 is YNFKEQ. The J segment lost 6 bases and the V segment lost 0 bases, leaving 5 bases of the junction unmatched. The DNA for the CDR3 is TGTGCCAGCAGCCAAGATCCTGGGACTAGCGGGATCGAGCAGTACTTC. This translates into CASSQDPGTSGIEQYF.

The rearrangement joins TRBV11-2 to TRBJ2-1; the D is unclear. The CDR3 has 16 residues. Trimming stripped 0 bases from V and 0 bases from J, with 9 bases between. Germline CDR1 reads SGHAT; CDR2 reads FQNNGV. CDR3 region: CASSLDPYSSYNEQFF. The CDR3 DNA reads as TGTGCCAGCAGCTTAGATCCATATAGCTCCTACAATGAGCAGTTCTTC.

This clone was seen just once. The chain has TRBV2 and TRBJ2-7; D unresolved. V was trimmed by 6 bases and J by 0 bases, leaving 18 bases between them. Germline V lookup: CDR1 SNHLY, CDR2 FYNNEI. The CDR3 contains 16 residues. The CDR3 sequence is CASRPPPETLSYEQYF. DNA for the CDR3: TGTGCCAGCAGGCCCCCCCCAGAAACCCTCTCCTACGAGCAGTACTTC.

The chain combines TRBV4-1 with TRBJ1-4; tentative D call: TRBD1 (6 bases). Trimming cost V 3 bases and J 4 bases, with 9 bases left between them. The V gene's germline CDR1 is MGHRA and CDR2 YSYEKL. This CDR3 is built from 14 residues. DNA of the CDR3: TGCGCCAGCAGCCAGGGGGCGGATAATGAAAAACTGTTTTTT. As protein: CASSQGADNEKLFF.

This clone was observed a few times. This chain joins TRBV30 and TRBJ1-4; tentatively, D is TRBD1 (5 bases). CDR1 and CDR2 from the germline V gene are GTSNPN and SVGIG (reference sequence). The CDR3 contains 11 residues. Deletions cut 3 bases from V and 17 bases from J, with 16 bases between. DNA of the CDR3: TGTGCCTGGAGCCTGGGGACTGAGGGCTTTTTT. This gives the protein CAWSLGTEGFF. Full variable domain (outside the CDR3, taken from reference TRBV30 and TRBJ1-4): SQTIHQWPATLVQPVGSPLSLECTVEGTSNPNLYWYRQAAGRGLQLLFYSVGIGQISSEVPQNLSASRPQDRQFILSSKKLLLSDSGFYLCAWSLGTEGFFGSGTQLSVL.

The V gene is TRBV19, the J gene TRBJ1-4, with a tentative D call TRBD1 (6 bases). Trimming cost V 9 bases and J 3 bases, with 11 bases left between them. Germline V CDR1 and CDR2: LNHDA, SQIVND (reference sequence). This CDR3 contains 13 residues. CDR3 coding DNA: TGTGCCAGCACCACAGGGTCTAATGAAAAACTGTTTTTT. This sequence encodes CASTTGSNEKLFF.

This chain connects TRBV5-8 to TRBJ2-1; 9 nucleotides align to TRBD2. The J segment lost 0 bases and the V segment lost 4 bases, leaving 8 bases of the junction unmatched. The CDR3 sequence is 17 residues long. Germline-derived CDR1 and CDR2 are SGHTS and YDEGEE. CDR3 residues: CASSSDSGGPSYNEQFF. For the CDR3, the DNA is TGTGCCAGCAGCAGTGATAGCGGGGGCCCCTCCTACAATGAGCAGTTCTTC.

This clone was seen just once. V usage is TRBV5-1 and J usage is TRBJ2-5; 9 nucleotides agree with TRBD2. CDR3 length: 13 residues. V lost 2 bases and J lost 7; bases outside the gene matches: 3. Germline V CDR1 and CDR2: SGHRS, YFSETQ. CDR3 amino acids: CASSLWRGGTQYF. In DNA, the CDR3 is TGCGCCAGCAGCTTATGGCGGGGGGGGACCCAGTACTTC.

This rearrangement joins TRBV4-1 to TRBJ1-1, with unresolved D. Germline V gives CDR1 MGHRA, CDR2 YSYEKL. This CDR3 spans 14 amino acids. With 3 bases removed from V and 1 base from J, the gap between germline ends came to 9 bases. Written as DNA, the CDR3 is TGCGCCAGCAGCCATTTATCACAGAACACTGAAGCTTTCTTT. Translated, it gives CASSHLSQNTEAFF.

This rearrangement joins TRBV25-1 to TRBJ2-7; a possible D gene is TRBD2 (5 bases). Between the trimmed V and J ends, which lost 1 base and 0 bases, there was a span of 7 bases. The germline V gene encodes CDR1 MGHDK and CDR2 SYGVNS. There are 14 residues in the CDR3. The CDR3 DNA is TGTGCCAGCAGTGAATCCGGGAACTCCTACGAGCAGTACTTC. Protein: CASSESGNSYEQYF.

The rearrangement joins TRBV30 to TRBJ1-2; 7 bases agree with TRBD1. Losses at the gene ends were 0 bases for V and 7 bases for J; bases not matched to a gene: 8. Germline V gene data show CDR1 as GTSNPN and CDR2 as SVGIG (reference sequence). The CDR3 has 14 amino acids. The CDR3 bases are TGTGCCTGGAGTGTTTTTGAGGGGGCGGGTGGCTACACCTTC. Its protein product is CAWSVFEGAGGYTF.